A selection of T cell receptor beta chains follows, all from one sample in a study of memory CD4+ T cells and cytomegalovirus serostatus. Here immunoSEQ multiplex PCR was the method, and the copy in TCRdb shows in-frame clones only, minus some. The data show over 40,000 clones, 70% to 80% seen once. Sequenced: memory CD4+ T cells from blood. These receptors all stem from an adult in good health and CMV-seronegative. Both conserved end residues are part of each CDR3. D genes are given only for firm matches. The listing skips clone size in some rows; elsewhere it reads once, few, many or a size class.

abundance	v_gene	j_gene	d_gene	CDR3aa	CDR3nt
-	TRBV5-1	TRBJ1-4	TRBD1	CASSSTGGPREKLFF	TGCGCCAGCAGCTCAACAGGGGGCCCGCGGGAAAAACTGTTTTTT
-	TRBV5-6	TRBJ2-5	TRBD2	CASSLGGLAGGSGETQYF	TGTGCCAGCAGCTTGGGTGGACTAGCGGGGGGATCGGGGGAGACCCAGTACTTC
-	TRBV7-9	TRBJ1-1	-	CASSLWPFRGGYTEAFF	TGTGCCAGCAGCTTATGGCCGTTTAGGGGCGGATACACTGAAGCTTTCTTT
-	TRBV7-2	TRBJ1-1	-	CASSLLYHGAFF	TGTGCCAGCAGCTTACTCTACCACGGGGCTTTCTTT
-	TRBV6-5	TRBJ2-7	TRBD1	CASSYGGTGRVYEQYF	TGTGCCAGCAGTTACGGCGGGACAGGCAGAGTCTACGAGCAGTACTTC
-	TRBV7-8	TRBJ2-5	TRBD1	CASSFPSVYGDRAVGTQYF	TGTGCCAGCAGCTTCCCCTCGGTCTACGGGGACAGGGCGGTCGGGACCCAGTACTTC
-	TRBV30	TRBJ1-4	-	CAWNTGLPNEKLFF	TGTGCCTGGAACACAGGTTTACCGAATGAAAAACTGTTTTTT
-	TRBV15	TRBJ1-6	-	CATSRDREATSYNSPLHF	TGTGCCACCAGCAGAGATCGGGAAGCGACCTCCTATAATTCACCCCTCCACTTT
-	TRBV4-1	TRBJ1-4	-	CASSILRGEELFF	TGCGCCAGCAGCATACTGCGGGGGGAGGAACTGTTTTTT
-	TRBV2	TRBJ1-2	-	CATPAGTGKSLSGYTF	TGTGCCACCCCAGCGGGAACAGGGAAAAGTTTGAGCGGCTACACCTTC
-	TRBV6-5	TRBJ1-1	TRBD1	CASRGTGDGTEAFF	TGTGCCAGCAGGGGGACAGGGGATGGCACTGAAGCTTTCTTT
-	TRBV11-1	TRBJ1-3	-	CASSLATGNTIYF	TGTGCCAGCAGCTTAGCGACGGGAAACACCATATATTTT
-	TRBV7-9	TRBJ2-7	-	CASSKSPMGLLEQYF	TGTGCCAGCAGCAAGTCCCCGATGGGGCTGCTCGAGCAGTACTTC
-	TRBV2	TRBJ1-6	-	CASSQGVSSPLHF	TGTGCCAGCTCACAGGGTGTCTCGTCACCCCTCCACTTT
-	TRBV2	TRBJ1-2	-	CASSPSLNYGYTF	TGTGCCAGCAGTCCTTCGTTGAACTATGGCTACACCTTC
-	TRBV6-1	TRBJ1-1	TRBD1	CASNKQGINTEAFF	TGTGCCAGCAACAAACAGGGGATTAACACTGAAGCTTTCTTT
-	TRBV19	TRBJ1-5	-	CASSRGMGDGPQHF	TGTGCCAGTAGCCGTGGTATGGGGGACGGGCCCCAGCATTTT
-	TRBV20-1	TRBJ2-5	-	CSAREVEGQYF	TGCAGTGCTAGAGAAGTTGAAGGCCAGTACTTC
-	TRBV11-2	TRBJ2-3	TRBD2	CASSLADPGLAGATQYF	TGTGCCAGCAGCTTAGCGGACCCGGGACTAGCAGGGGCTACGCAGTATTTT
few	TRBV11-2	TRBJ1-1	-	CASSLGPGMNTEAFF	TGTGCCAGCAGCTTAGGTCCGGGGATGAACACTGAAGCTTTCTTT
-	TRBV2	TRBJ1-5	-	CASSEEGGQPQHF	TGTGCCAGCAGTGAGGAGGGTGGACAGCCCCAGCATTTT